Listed below are T cell receptor beta chains from one sample, sequenced in a study of CD8 T cells in Susac syndrome. Using its own MiXCR run on the immunoSEQ multiplex PCR reads, TCRdb lists one record per CDR3 protein. The data show around 220,000 distinct CDR3 sequences, with 92% seen just once and 0.1% to 0.15% held by the top ten. Sample: CD8+ T cells from PBMCs. Receptors originate from a human donor with multiple sclerosis. The CDR3 runs from the conserved cysteine through the conserved F or W. A D gene is named only where the DNA matches it firmly. The size field is filled for only some rows; it gives once, few, many or a size class.

v_gene	d_gene	j_gene	abundance	CDR3aa	CDR3nt
TRBV19	-	TRBJ2-1	-	CASIGATDNEQFF	TGTGCCAGTATAGGGGCCACCGACAATGAGCAGTTCTTC
TRBV20-1	-	TRBJ1-3	-	CSAGGTDGNTIYF	TGCAGTGCCGGGGGGACGGACGGAAACACCATATATTTT
TRBV5-1	TRBD2	TRBJ2-1	-	CASSLALASGRVYNEQFF	TGCGCCAGCAGCTTGGCCCTAGCTAGCGGGAGGGTTTACAATGAGCAGTTCTTC
TRBV18	-	TRBJ1-1	once	CASSPPVNTEAFF	TGTGCCAGCTCACCACCAGTGAACACTGAAGCTTTCTTT
TRBV29-1	-	TRBJ1-2	-	CSVTQQGSAYGYTF	TGCAGCGTGACCCAACAGGGATCGGCTTATGGCTACACCTTC
TRBV30	-	TRBJ2-7	-	CAFSDHEQYF	TGTGCCTTCTCCGACCACGAGCAGTACTTC
TRBV2	-	TRBJ2-1	-	CASVWAQGRDEQFF	TGTGCCAGCGTATGGGCTCAGGGACGGGATGAGCAGTTCTTC
TRBV5-1	-	TRBJ2-7	-	CASSLEQGLDEQYF	TGCGCCAGCAGCTTGGAACAGGGCCTCGACGAGCAGTACTTC
TRBV28	-	TRBJ1-2	-	CASSWAFGESTF	TGTGCCAGCAGTTGGGCCTTCGGTGAGAGCACCTTC
TRBV7-6	-	TRBJ1-1	once	CASSLEGSTEAFF	TGTGCCAGCAGCTTAGAGGGTAGTACTGAAGCTTTCTTT
TRBV30	-	TRBJ2-7	once	CAWSAGGGPYEQYF	TGTGCCTGGAGTGCCGGGGGAGGCCCCTACGAGCAGTACTTC
TRBV3-1	-	TRBJ2-7	-	CASSSSISYEQYF	TGTGCCAGCAGCTCCTCGATCTCCTACGAGCAGTACTTC
TRBV7-9	TRBD1	TRBJ1-4	-	CASSTRTGTNEKLFF	TGTGCCAGCAGCACCCGGACAGGGACTAATGAAAAACTGTTTTTT
TRBV4-2	TRBD1	TRBJ1-2	-	CASSQDDRAGYTF	TGTGCCAGCAGCCAAGACGACAGGGCCGGCTACACCTTC
TRBV30	-	TRBJ1-1	-	CAWTNPGALEAFF	TGTGCCTGGACCAATCCAGGGGCACTGGAAGCTTTCTTT